This T cell receptor beta chain was profiled in a study of T cell changes during pregnancy in multiple sclerosis. The table came from immunoSEQ multiplex PCR; TCRdb's copy has only in-frame clones and leaves some out. This sample has about 48,000 clones, with 80% to 95% found just once. The CDR3 is 14 residues long. The V gene end was trimmed by 2 bases and the J gene end by 3 bases; junction bases not matched to a gene: 4. Germline-derived CDR1 and CDR2 are LNHDA and SQIVND (reference sequence). The specimen was CD4+ T cells from peripheral blood mononuclear cells, collected in the third trimester of pregnancy. The V gene is TRBV19, the J gene TRBJ2-7; TRBD1 aligns across 7 bases. The receptor's source is a female donor with multiple sclerosis, enrolled in a pregnancy study. CDR3 nucleotides: TGTGCCAGTAGTATAAAGGGACAGAACTACGAGCAGTACTTC. It specifies CASSIKGQNYEQYF.